The 18 T cell receptor beta chains below come from one sample, sequenced in a study of OX40 agonist ivuxolimab in advanced cancers. The method was immunoSEQ multiplex PCR; TCRdb's version includes in-frame clones alone and lacks a portion of them. Of tens of thousands of clones in the sample, about 94% are singletons; the top ten hold around a tenth. Sequencing used CD4+ or CD8+ T cells sorted from blood, obtained in a trial of the OX40 agonist ivuxolimab. The receptors originated from an adult with an advanced solid tumor such as melanoma, head and neck, liver or kidney cancer.

This sequence joins TRBV7-9 and TRBJ2-7, with 9 bases matching TRBD2. The length of the CDR3 is 16 residues. The junction had 11 bases not matched to a gene; V was cut back by 5 bases and J by 3 bases. CDR1 SEHNR and CDR2 FQNEAQ come from the germline V gene (reference sequence). The CDR3 reads CASSQGSSGTLYEQYF. The CDR3, as DNA: TGTGCCAGCAGCCAAGGGTCTAGCGGGACCCTCTACGAGCAGTACTTC.

The CDR3 loop reads CASSEGVPEHF. In DNA, the CDR3 is TGTGCCAGCAGTGAAGGCGTCCCCGAGCATTTT. J is TRBJ1-5 and V is TRBV6-1; D unresolved. In germline, CDR1 is MNHNS, CDR2 SASEGT. The ends were cut back, 1 base at V and 14 bases at J, with 9 bases in the middle. The CDR3 is 11 residues long.

The chain uses TRBV5-1 and TRBJ2-4; no definite D call. V dropped 4 bases and J dropped 0 bases, with 17 bases sitting between them. The CDR3 runs 17 residues. Germline assignment: CDR1 SGHRS and CDR2 YFSETQ. Here the CDR3 reads CASSPFALDLAKNIQYF. The CDR3 DNA reads as TGCGCCAGCAGCCCTTTTGCATTAGATTTAGCCAAAAACATTCAGTACTTC. The full variable domain, with the rest looked up from reference TRBV5-1 and TRBJ2-4, is KAGVTQTPRYLIKTRGQQVTLSCSPISGHRSVSWYQQTPGQGLQFLFEYFSETQRNKGNFPGRFSGRQFSNSRSEMNVSTLELGDSALYLCASSPFALDLAKNIQYFGAGTRLSVL.

V usage is TRBV4-1 and J usage is TRBJ1-2; D is perhaps TRBD1 (5 bases). CDR1 and CDR2 (germline): MGHRA, YSYEKL. The ends were cut back, 0 bases at V and 3 bases at J, with 8 bases in the middle. There are 14 residues in the CDR3. The CDR3 spells CASSQDRGDYGYTF. CDR3 DNA: TGCGCCAGCAGCCAAGATAGAGGGGACTATGGCTACACCTTC.

The chain has TRBV6-5 and TRBJ2-3; D is undetermined. Trimming left V 0 bases short and J 5 bases short, with 6 bases between. The CDR3 extends over 13 amino acids. Germline-derived CDR1 and CDR2 are MNHEY and SVGAGI. CDR3 amino acids: CASSYSGGDTQYF. DNA of the CDR3: TGTGCCAGCAGTTACTCTGGCGGAGATACGCAGTATTTT.

This clone was observed a single time. V is TRBV27 and J is TRBJ1-1; D might be TRBD1 (5 bases). V was pared by 4 bases and J by 1 base, with 16 bases between. Germline V gene lookup returns CDR1 MNHEY and CDR2 SMNVEV (reference sequence). This CDR3 is built from 16 residues. The DNA of the CDR3 is TGTGCCAGCAGTTCGGGACTCAGGGCGGGGAACACTGAAGCTTTCTTT. Amino acids: CASSSGLRAGNTEAFF.

The chain couples TRBV4-2 to TRBJ2-1; 9 positions agree with TRBD2. The junction had 14 bases not matched to a gene; V was cut back by 0 bases and J by 8 bases. CDR3 size: 18 residues. Looked up from germline, CDR1 is LGHNA and CDR2 is YNFKEQ. CDR3 sequence (DNA): TGTGCCAGCAGCCAAGATTGGGGTGCGGGAGGGCCCGGGGATGAGCAGTTCTTC. This translates into CASSQDWGAGGPGDEQFF.

This CDR3 is CASSLVTSGIPSDTQYF. The CDR3 DNA is TGTGCCAGCAGCTTAGTGACTAGCGGGATCCCATCAGATACGCAGTATTTT. The gene calls are TRBV7-9 and TRBJ2-3, with 11 bases fitting TRBD2. CDR1 and CDR2 from the germline V gene are SEHNR and FQNEAQ (reference sequence). CDR3 length equals 17 residues. V dropped 1 base and J dropped 4; count of bases not matched to a gene: 7.

The genes are TRBV21-1 and TRBJ2-1; the table calls TRBD1, which could not be checked here. TRBV21-1 is deemed a pseudogene. This CDR3 has 19 amino acids. CDR3 coding DNA: TGTGCCAGCAGCACCCCCCGGGACAGGGTACACCGTCACTACAATGAGCAGTTCTTC. Its protein product is CASSTPRDRVHRHYNEQFF.

The V and J genes are TRBV2 and TRBJ2-5; D remains ambiguous. Trimming took 6 bases from V and 5 from J, leaving 13 bases between them. Germline V gene lookup returns CDR1 SNHLY and CDR2 FYNNEI. CDR3 length: 13 residues. In nucleotides, the CDR3 is TGTGCCAGCAGGAAGGCCCTTTGGGAGACCCAGTACTTC. Protein sequence: CASRKALWETQYF.

The chain employs TRBV6-5 and TRBJ1-2, with no clear D. Between the trimmed V and J ends, which lost 0 bases and 4 bases, there was a span of 12 bases. This CDR3 comprises 15 residues. Germline assignment: CDR1 MNHEY and CDR2 SVGAGI. The DNA for the CDR3 is TGTGCCAGCAGTTACTCGTCGGGGTTTGGCTATGGCTACACCTTC. Protein sequence: CASSYSSGFGYGYTF.

The gene calls are TRBV7-6 and TRBJ1-1; D is unclear. The CDR3 has 13 residues. Germline CDR1 is SGHVS and CDR2 is FNYEAQ. Trimming removed 1 base from V and 1 base from J, with 4 bases in between. The CDR3 nucleotides are TGTGCCAGCAGCTTAGGGGAGAACACTGAAGCTTTCTTT. It codes for CASSLGENTEAFF.

The rearrangement links TRBV19 to TRBJ2-1; tentatively, D is TRBD2 (5 bases). V was cut by 0 bases and J by 0 bases, with 9 bases left in between. Germline CDR1 LNHDA, CDR2 SQIVND (reference sequence). The CDR3 has 16 residues. The CDR3 loop reads CASSIESGSSYNEQFF. CDR3 DNA sequence: TGTGCCAGTAGTATAGAATCGGGAAGCTCCTACAATGAGCAGTTCTTC.

This clone showed up just once. CDR3 protein: CASTPGRYTEAFF. The CDR3 DNA reads TGTGCCAGTACCCCGGGCAGATACACTGAAGCTTTCTTT. The chain links TRBV19 to TRBJ1-1; no clear D. Germline V gives CDR1 LNHDA, CDR2 SQIVND (reference sequence). V lost 7 bases to trimming and J lost 3 bases, with 12 bases between them. The CDR3 totals 13 residues.

The V call is TRBV4-1, the J call TRBJ2-7; the match to TRBD2 covers 7 bases. Germline V gene sequence: CDR1 MGHRA, CDR2 YSYEKL. The trim removed 4 bases at V and 0 bases at J, leaving 6 bases unmatched. CDR3 length: 15 amino acids. CDR3 in amino acids: CASSPLGGSSYEQYF. The CDR3 bases are TGCGCCAGCAGCCCCCTGGGGGGGAGCTCCTACGAGCAGTACTTC.

V usage is TRBV7-9 and J usage is TRBJ2-1, with unresolved D. The CDR3 has 12 residues. Germline V gene lookup returns CDR1 SEHNR and CDR2 FQNEAQ (reference sequence). V shed 4 bases and J shed 3 bases, with 4 bases lying between them. As DNA, the CDR3 is TGTGCCAGCAGCTCCCTCTACAATGAGCAGTTCTTC. It is translated as CASSSLYNEQFF. Supplemented by reference TRBV7-9 and TRBJ2-1, the full variable domain reads DTGVSQNPRHKITKRGQNVTFRCDPISEHNRLYWYRQTLGQGPEFLTYFQNEAQLEKSRLLSDRFSAERPKGSFSTLEIQRTEQGDSAMYLCASSSLYNEQFFGPGTRLTVL.

This chain uses TRBV28 with TRBJ2-6; maybe TRBD1 (6 bases). The CDR3 has 16 residues. V gave up 6 bases and J gave up 0 bases, with 12 bases separating them. In germline, CDR1 is MDHEN, CDR2 SYDVKM. This chain's CDR3 is CASSPGHLSGANVLTF. DNA of the CDR3: TGTGCCAGCAGCCCGGGACACCTCTCTGGGGCCAACGTCCTGACTTTC.

V gene TRBV27 combines with J gene TRBJ2-6; D gene ambiguous. Looked up from germline, CDR1 is MNHEY and CDR2 is SMNVEV (reference sequence). There are 15 residues in the CDR3. V shed 0 bases and J shed 1 base, with 4 bases lying between them. The CDR3 region has the DNA TGTGCCAGCAGTTTATCGTATTCTGGGGCCAACGTCCTGACTTTC. As protein: CASSLSYSGANVLTF.